These T cell receptor beta chains were read from a single sample in a study of T-cell reconstitution after alpha-beta-depleted transplantation in children. One entry per CDR3 protein results from TCRdb running MiXCR on the PCR reads. The repertoire holds some 220,000 distinct CDR3 sequences, with roughly a tenth as singletons. Sequenced material: PBMCs from the stem cell graft donor, taken from the stem cell graft. These receptor sequences come from a human donor who donated a stem cell graft to a child with acute lymphoblastic leukemia. Each CDR3 is given with its conserved first and last residue. The order of the fields is V gene, clone size, J gene, D gene, CDR3 DNA, CDR3 protein. A D gene is named only where the DNA matches it firmly. Only some rows state a clone size, as once, few, many or a class for expanded clones.

TRBV6-1	few	TRBJ2-2	TRBD1	TGTGCCAGCAACTTCGGACAGGGAACCGGGGAGCTGTTTTTT	CASNFGQGTGELFF
TRBV20-1	few	TRBJ1-2	TRBD1	TGCAGTGCTAGACAGGGGGGCTATGGCTACACCTTC	CSARQGGYGYTF
TRBV20-1	.	TRBJ1-1	.	TGCAGTGCTATCGGCAGCTGGGACACTGAAGCTTTCTTT	CSAIGSWDTEAFF
TRBV7-8	.	TRBJ2-1	.	TGTGCCAGCAGCTTAGTTAAGGGGGGCCTGTGGGAGCAGTTCTTC	CASSLVKGGLWEQFF
TRBV5-1	few	TRBJ2-1	TRBD2	TGCGCCAGCAGCGAGGGACTAGCGGCCTACAATGAGCAGTTCTTC	CASSEGLAAYNEQFF
TRBV15	few	TRBJ2-7	.	TGTGCCACCGCTAGGGACTGGATCTACGAGCAGTACTTC	CATARDWIYEQYF
TRBV20-1	.	TRBJ2-3	.	TGCAGTTTCTGGGGGGCTGCAGATACGCAGTATTTT	CSFWGAADTQYF
TRBV7-9	many	TRBJ1-1	TRBD1	TGTGCCAGCAGCTACGACAGGGGCACTGAAGCTTTCTTT	CASSYDRGTEAFF
TRBV7-2	few	TRBJ2-1	TRBD2	TGTGCCAGCAGCGAGGGACTAGCGGGGGTCAATGAGCAGTTCTTC	CASSEGLAGVNEQFF
TRBV11-2	many	TRBJ2-3	.	TGTGCCAGCAGCTTAGGAGGCAGTCGCACAGATACGCAGTATTTT	CASSLGGSRTDTQYF
TRBV5-1	.	TRBJ1-1	.	TGCGCCAGCAGCCCCTTCAGGTGGGAGGACACTGAAGCTTTCTTT	CASSPFRWEDTEAFF
TRBV13	.	TRBJ1-1	.	TGTGCCAGCAGCACCCGGGGAGAGAACACTGAAGCTTTCTTT	CASSTRGENTEAFF
TRBV4-3	.	TRBJ1-5	.	TGCGCCAGCAGCCAATGGCTCGGGAGTCAGCCCCAGCATTTT	CASSQWLGSQPQHF
TRBV12-3/TRBV12-4	.	TRBJ1-6	.	TGTGCCAGCAGTTTCTTGGGTACCTATAATTCACCCCTCCACTTT	CASSFLGTYNSPLHF
TRBV5-6	.	TRBJ1-3	.	TGTGCCAGCAGCTTGTGGAGTTTCGGAAACACCATATATTTT	CASSLWSFGNTIYF
TRBV12-3/TRBV12-4	many	TRBJ2-7	TRBD1	TGTGCCAGCAGTTTAATGACAGGGGGCGGCTACGAGCAGTACTTC	CASSLMTGGGYEQYF
TRBV6-5	few	TRBJ1-2	.	TGTGCCAGCAGGGGCAGTGGGGGGCTTCATGGCTACACCTTC	CASRGSGGLHGYTF
TRBV10-1	many	TRBJ2-5	TRBD1	TGCGCCAGCTCGACAGGGGCAAGTCAGACCCAGTACTTC	CASSTGASQTQYF
TRBV9	.	TRBJ1-2	.	TGTGCCAGCAGCGGAAGACGGGACCTCTTCTATGGCTACACCTTC	CASSGRRDLFYGYTF
TRBV6-5	many	TRBJ2-1	.	TGTGCCAGCATTAATCTGGGGACGAGATACAATGAGCAGTTCTTC	CASINLGTRYNEQFF
TRBV12-3/TRBV12-4	many	TRBJ2-1	.	TGTGCCAGCAGTTTAGCGACAGTAATCGCGAATGAGCAGTTCTTC	CASSLATVIANEQFF
TRBV29-1	.	TRBJ2-7	.	TGCAGCGTGGGGGACGAGCGCTCCTACGAGCAGTACTTC	CSVGDERSYEQYF
TRBV3-1	many	TRBJ2-7	.	TGTGCCAGCAGCCCCCGCGGGGTGAAGCAGTACTTC	CASSPRGVKQYF
TRBV6-5	.	TRBJ2-4	.	TGTGCCAGCAGTTACTACGACATCCGGAGTCCAGCCAAAAACATTCAGTACTTC	CASSYYDIRSPAKNIQYF
TRBV6-1	many	TRBJ1-5	.	TGTGCCAGCAGTGAAGCGGGCCAGCAAAATCAGCCCCAGCATTTT	CASSEAGQQNQPQHF
TRBV2	.	TRBJ2-7	TRBD1	TGTGCCAGCAGTCCGACAGGGTTAGGCTACGAGCAGTACTTC	CASSPTGLGYEQYF
TRBV5-1	.	TRBJ1-5	TRBD1	TGCGCCAGTAGGGACAGGGCATGGAATCAGCCCCAGCATTTT	CASRDRAWNQPQHF
TRBV4-3	.	TRBJ2-7	TRBD1	TGCGCCAGCAGCTGGGACAGGGGAGGAGAGCAGTACTTC	CASSWDRGGEQYF
TRBV20-1	many	TRBJ1-5	.	TGCAGTGCTAGACTCCCATATAGCAATCAGCCCCAGCATTTT	CSARLPYSNQPQHF